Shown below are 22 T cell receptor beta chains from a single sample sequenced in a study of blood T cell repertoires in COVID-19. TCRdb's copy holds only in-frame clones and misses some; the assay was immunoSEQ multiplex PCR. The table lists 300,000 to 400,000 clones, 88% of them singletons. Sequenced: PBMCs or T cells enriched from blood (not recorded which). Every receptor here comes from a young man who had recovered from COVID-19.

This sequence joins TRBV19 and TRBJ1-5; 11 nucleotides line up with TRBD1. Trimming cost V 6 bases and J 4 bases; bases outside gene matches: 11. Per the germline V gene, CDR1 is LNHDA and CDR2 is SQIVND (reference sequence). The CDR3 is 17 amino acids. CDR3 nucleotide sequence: TGTGCCAGTAGCCCGGACAGGGGGCGGGCAATTAATCAGCCCCAGCATTTT. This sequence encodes CASSPDRGRAINQPQHF.

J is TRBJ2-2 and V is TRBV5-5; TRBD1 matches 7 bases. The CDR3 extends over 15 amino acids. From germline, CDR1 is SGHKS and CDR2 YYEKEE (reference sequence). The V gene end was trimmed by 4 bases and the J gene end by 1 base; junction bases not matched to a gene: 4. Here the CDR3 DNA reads TGTGCCAGCAGCCGAAGGACAGGGAACACCGGGGAGCTGTTTTTT. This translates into CASSRRTGNTGELFF.

CDR3 coding DNA: TGTGCCAGTGTTAAAGGGGGTATCCAAGAGACCCAGTACTTC. Translation: CASVKGGIQETQYF. The V gene is TRBV6-5, the J gene TRBJ2-5, with D perhaps matching TRBD1 (6 bases). The CDR3 extends over 14 amino acids. The V end was cut by 9 bases, the J end by 1 base, with 15 bases between. CDR1 and CDR2 from the germline V gene are MNHEY and SVGAGI.

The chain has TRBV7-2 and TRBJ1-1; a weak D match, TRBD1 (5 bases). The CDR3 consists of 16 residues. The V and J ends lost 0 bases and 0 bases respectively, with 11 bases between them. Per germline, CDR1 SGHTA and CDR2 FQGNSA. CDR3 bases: TGTGCCAGCAGCTTAGCGCCGGGGGTAGTGAACACTGAAGCTTTCTTT. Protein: CASSLAPGVVNTEAFF.

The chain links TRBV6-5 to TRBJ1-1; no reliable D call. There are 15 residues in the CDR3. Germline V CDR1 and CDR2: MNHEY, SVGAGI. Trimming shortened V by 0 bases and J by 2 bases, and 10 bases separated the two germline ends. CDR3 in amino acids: CASSYSGSTNTEAFF. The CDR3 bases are TGTGCCAGCAGTTACTCGGGCAGCACAAACACTGAAGCTTTCTTT.

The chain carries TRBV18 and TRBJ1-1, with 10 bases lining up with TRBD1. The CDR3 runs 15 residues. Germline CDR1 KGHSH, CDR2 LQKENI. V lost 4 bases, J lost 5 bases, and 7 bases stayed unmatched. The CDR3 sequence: CASSRMTGGATEAFF. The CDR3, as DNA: TGTGCCAGCTCACGGATGACAGGGGGCGCGACTGAAGCTTTCTTT.

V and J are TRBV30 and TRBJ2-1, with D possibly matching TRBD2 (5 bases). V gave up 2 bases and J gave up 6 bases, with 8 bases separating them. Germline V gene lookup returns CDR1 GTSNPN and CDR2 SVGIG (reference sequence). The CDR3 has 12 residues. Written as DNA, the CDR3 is TGTGCCTGGAGTCACACTAGCAATGAGCAGTTCTTC. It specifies CAWSHTSNEQFF.

This CDR3 is CATSNPGQGSDTQYF. The CDR3 DNA follows: TGTGCCACCTCAAATCCGGGACAGGGCTCAGATACGCAGTATTTT. The chain employs TRBV15 and TRBJ2-3, with 9 bases lining up with TRBD1. The CDR3 sequence is 15 residues long. V lost 8 bases to trimming and J lost 4 bases; unmatched junction nucleotides: 10. CDR1 is LNHNV, CDR2 YYDKDF, per germline (reference sequence).

The chain's CDR3 is CASSSLQWGERDSYNEQFF. CDR3 DNA sequence: TGTGCCAGCAGTTCCCTTCAGTGGGGGGAAAGAGACTCCTACAATGAGCAGTTCTTC. The chain links TRBV27 to TRBJ2-1; possibly TRBD2 for D (6 bases). Per germline, CDR1 MNHEY and CDR2 SMNVEV (reference sequence). This CDR3 has 19 residues. Trimming shortened V by 4 bases and J by 0 bases, and 22 bases separated the two germline ends.

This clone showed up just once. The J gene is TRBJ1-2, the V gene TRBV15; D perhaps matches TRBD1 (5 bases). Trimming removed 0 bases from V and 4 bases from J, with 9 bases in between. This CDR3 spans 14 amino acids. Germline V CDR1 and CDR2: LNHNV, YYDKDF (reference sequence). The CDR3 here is CATSRDRGGYGYTF. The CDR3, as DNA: TGTGCCACCAGCAGAGATCGGGGGGGCTATGGCTACACCTTC.

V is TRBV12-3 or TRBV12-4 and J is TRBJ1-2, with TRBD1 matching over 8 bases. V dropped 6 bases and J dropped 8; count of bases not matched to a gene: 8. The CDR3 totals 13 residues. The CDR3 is CASSPDRVGGYTF. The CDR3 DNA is TGTGCCAGCAGCCCGGACAGGGTGGGCGGCTACACCTTC.

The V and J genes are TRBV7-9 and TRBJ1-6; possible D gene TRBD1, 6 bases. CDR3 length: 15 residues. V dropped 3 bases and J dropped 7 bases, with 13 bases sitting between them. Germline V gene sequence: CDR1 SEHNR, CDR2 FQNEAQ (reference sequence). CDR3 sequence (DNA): TGTGCCAGCAGCTTGGACAGAGTAATGAATTCACCCCTCCACTTT. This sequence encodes CASSLDRVMNSPLHF.

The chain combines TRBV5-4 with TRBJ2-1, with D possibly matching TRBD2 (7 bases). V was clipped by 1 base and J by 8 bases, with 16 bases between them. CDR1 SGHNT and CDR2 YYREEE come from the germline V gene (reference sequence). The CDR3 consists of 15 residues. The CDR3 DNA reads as TGTGCCAGCAGCTTGACTCTCGGGGGGCTGCATGAGCAGTTCTTC. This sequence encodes CASSLTLGGLHEQFF.

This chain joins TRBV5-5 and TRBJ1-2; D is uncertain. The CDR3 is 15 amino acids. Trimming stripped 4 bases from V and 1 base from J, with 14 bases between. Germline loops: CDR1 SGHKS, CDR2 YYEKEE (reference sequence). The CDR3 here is CASSPGLVVNYGYTF. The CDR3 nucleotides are TGTGCCAGCAGCCCCGGTTTAGTTGTTAACTATGGCTACACCTTC.

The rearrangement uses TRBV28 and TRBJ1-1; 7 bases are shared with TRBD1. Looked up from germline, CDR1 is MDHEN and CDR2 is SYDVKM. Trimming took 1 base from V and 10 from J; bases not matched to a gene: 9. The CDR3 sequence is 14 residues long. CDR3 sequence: CASSLYSTGVGAFF. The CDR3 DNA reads TGTGCCAGCAGTTTATATAGCACAGGGGTGGGAGCTTTCTTT.

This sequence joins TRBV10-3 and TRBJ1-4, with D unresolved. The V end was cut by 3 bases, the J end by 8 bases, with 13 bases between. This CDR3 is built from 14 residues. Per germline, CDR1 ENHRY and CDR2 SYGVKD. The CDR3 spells CAISEMQASEKLFF. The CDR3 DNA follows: TGTGCCATCAGTGAAATGCAGGCGAGCGAAAAACTGTTTTTT.

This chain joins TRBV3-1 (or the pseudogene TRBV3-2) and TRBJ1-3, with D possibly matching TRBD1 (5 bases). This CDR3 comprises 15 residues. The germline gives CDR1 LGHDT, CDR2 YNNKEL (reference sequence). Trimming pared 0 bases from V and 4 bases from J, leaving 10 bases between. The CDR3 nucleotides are TGTGCCAGCAGCCAAGAAGGGGTTCTAGGAAACACCATATATTTT. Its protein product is CASSQEGVLGNTIYF.

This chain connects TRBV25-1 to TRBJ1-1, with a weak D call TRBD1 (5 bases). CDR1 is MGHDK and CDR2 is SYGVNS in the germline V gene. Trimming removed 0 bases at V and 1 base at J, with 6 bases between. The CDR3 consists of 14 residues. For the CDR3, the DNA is TGTGCCAGCAGTGAATACGGGGGGAACACTGAAGCTTTCTTT. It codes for CASSEYGGNTEAFF.

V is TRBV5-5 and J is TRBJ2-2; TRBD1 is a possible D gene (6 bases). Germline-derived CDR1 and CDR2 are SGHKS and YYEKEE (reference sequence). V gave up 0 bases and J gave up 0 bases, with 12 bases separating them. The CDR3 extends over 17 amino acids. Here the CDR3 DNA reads TGTGCCAGCAGCTTGGAGGCAGGGGCCGCGAACACCGGGGAGCTGTTTTTT. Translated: CASSLEAGAANTGELFF.

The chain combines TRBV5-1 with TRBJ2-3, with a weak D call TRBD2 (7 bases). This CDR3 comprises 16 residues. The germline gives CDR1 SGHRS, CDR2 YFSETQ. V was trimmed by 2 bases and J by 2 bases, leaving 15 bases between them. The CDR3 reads CASSFSGGSITDTQYF. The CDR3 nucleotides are TGCGCCAGCAGCTTCTCGGGGGGCAGTATCACAGATACGCAGTATTTT.

The CDR3 loop is CASSERLDLSTGELFF. The CDR3 DNA reads TGTGCCAGCAGTGAACGGCTAGATCTCTCCACCGGGGAGCTGTTTTTT. This chain connects TRBV6-4 to TRBJ2-2; D is unresolved. There are 16 residues in the CDR3. V gave up 3 bases and J gave up 4 bases, with 15 bases separating them. Germline V gene data show CDR1 as MRHNA and CDR2 as SNTAGT.

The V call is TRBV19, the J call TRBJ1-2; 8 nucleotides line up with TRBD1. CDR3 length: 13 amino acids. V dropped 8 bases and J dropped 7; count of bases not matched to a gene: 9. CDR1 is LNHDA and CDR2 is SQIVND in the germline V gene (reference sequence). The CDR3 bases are TGTGCCAGTCTACAGGGGGAAATCGGTGGCTACACCTTC. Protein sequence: CASLQGEIGGYTF.